These T cell receptor beta chains were read from a single sample in a study of blood T cell repertoires in COVID-19. Sequencing was performed with immunoSEQ multiplex PCR; in TCRdb, only in-frame clones are kept and a portion is missing. The table shows just over 90,000 clones, with more than 65% occurring only once. Sequenced input: peripheral blood. The receptor source for this set is a human donor in a cohort sampled during active COVID-19. The CDR3 runs from the conserved cysteine through the conserved F or W. The order of the fields is J gene, V gene, D gene, clone size, CDR3 DNA, CDR3 protein. A D gene is named only where the DNA matches it firmly. Size values are once, few and many counts, or a class for expanded clones, and some rows have none.

j_call: TRBJ2-1
v_call: TRBV5-1
d_call: -
clone_size: -
cdr3_nt: TGCGCCAGCAGCCCCGGGGAGCCATACAATGAGCAGTTCTTC
cdr3_aa: CASSPGEPYNEQFF

j_call: TRBJ1-2
v_call: TRBV6-5
d_call: TRBD1
clone_size: -
cdr3_nt: TGTGCCAGCAGCCAGCACCCCGGGACAGTGGGAGGCTACACCTTC
cdr3_aa: CASSQHPGTVGGYTF

j_call: TRBJ1-3
v_call: TRBV10-3
d_call: TRBD1
clone_size: once
cdr3_nt: TGTGCCATCAGTGAATCCCAACAGGGGGCGCGAAACACCATATATTTT
cdr3_aa: CAISESQQGARNTIYF

j_call: TRBJ2-6
v_call: TRBV6-5
d_call: -
clone_size: many
cdr3_nt: TGTGCCAGCAGTTACTCCCGGGTAGGGGCCAACGTCCTGACTTTC
cdr3_aa: CASSYSRVGANVLTF

j_call: TRBJ2-3
v_call: TRBV5-1
d_call: -
clone_size: -
cdr3_nt: TGCGCCAGCAGCTTGGCGGTCGTCGGGGAAGATACGCAGTATTTT
cdr3_aa: CASSLAVVGEDTQYF

j_call: TRBJ2-5
v_call: TRBV7-8
d_call: TRBD2
clone_size: -
cdr3_nt: TGTGCCAGCAGCTCCAGCGGGAAGACCCAGTACTTC
cdr3_aa: CASSSSGKTQYF

j_call: TRBJ2-3
v_call: TRBV5-1
d_call: -
clone_size: many
cdr3_nt: TGCGCCAGCAGCCCAACAGGAGATACGCAGTATTTT
cdr3_aa: CASSPTGDTQYF

j_call: TRBJ1-2
v_call: TRBV27
d_call: -
clone_size: -
cdr3_nt: TGTGCCAGCAGTCTCGGACAGTTCTATGGCTACACCTTC
cdr3_aa: CASSLGQFYGYTF

j_call: TRBJ1-5
v_call: TRBV3-1/TRBV3-2
d_call: -
clone_size: -
cdr3_nt: TGTGCCAGCAGCCCAAGGACAGGCAATCAGCCCCAGCATTTT
cdr3_aa: CASSPRTGNQPQHF

j_call: TRBJ1-5
v_call: TRBV28
d_call: -
clone_size: -
cdr3_nt: TGTGCCAGCAGTTTTAGCGCGGGAAACAATCAGCCCCAGCATTTT
cdr3_aa: CASSFSAGNNQPQHF

j_call: TRBJ1-6
v_call: TRBV5-8
d_call: TRBD1
clone_size: -
cdr3_nt: TGTGCCAGCAGCAGGGGACAGCTAGTAAGGTCACCCCTCCACTTT
cdr3_aa: CASSRGQLVRSPLHF

j_call: TRBJ2-4
v_call: TRBV19
d_call: -
clone_size: -
cdr3_nt: TGTGCCAGTAGTATAGATAAGGGGGCGGGAGGCTCCAAAAACATTCAGTACTTC
cdr3_aa: CASSIDKGAGGSKNIQYF

j_call: TRBJ2-4
v_call: TRBV28
d_call: TRBD1
clone_size: -
cdr3_nt: TGTGCCAGCAGTTCCCCGGACAGGGCAGCCAAAAACATTCAGTACTTC
cdr3_aa: CASSSPDRAAKNIQYF

j_call: TRBJ1-1
v_call: TRBV28
d_call: -
clone_size: -
cdr3_nt: TGTGCCAGCAGTACTCGCCACCAAGTGAACACTGAAGCTTTCTTT
cdr3_aa: CASSTRHQVNTEAFF

j_call: TRBJ1-1
v_call: TRBV2
d_call: -
clone_size: -
cdr3_nt: TGTGCCAGTCTCTATGGAGACACTGAAGCTTTCTTT
cdr3_aa: CASLYGDTEAFF

j_call: TRBJ1-1
v_call: TRBV28
d_call: -
clone_size: -
cdr3_nt: TGTGCCAGCAGCCACTTTTCAGGGGCCATGGCAGTTGAAGCTTTCTTT
cdr3_aa: CASSHFSGAMAVEAFF

j_call: TRBJ2-2
v_call: TRBV19
d_call: TRBD2
clone_size: -
cdr3_nt: TGTGCCAGTAGTTTTACTAGCGGGACGGTCAGAACCGGGGAGCTGTTTTTT
cdr3_aa: CASSFTSGTVRTGELFF

j_call: TRBJ2-1
v_call: TRBV28
d_call: -
clone_size: -
cdr3_nt: TGTGCCAGCACTCGGACAGGGAGGGATGAGCAGTTCTTC
cdr3_aa: CASTRTGRDEQFF

j_call: TRBJ2-1
v_call: TRBV10-1
d_call: -
clone_size: -
cdr3_nt: TGCGCCAGCAGTGATCGGCCTGGGCATGAGCAGTTCTTC
cdr3_aa: CASSDRPGHEQFF

j_call: TRBJ1-4
v_call: TRBV28
d_call: TRBD1
clone_size: -
cdr3_nt: TGTGCCAGCAGTTTACTGGGGACAGCTGACAATGAAAAACTGTTTTTT
cdr3_aa: CASSLLGTADNEKLFF

j_call: TRBJ2-3
v_call: TRBV10-1
d_call: -
clone_size: -
cdr3_nt: TGCGCCAGCAGTGGGCCCCCAGGCTTCACAGATACGCAGTATTTT
cdr3_aa: CASSGPPGFTDTQYF

j_call: TRBJ1-6
v_call: TRBV7-9
d_call: TRBD1
clone_size: few
cdr3_nt: TGTGCCAGCACCCTCGACAGGGCCGGGAATTCACCCCTCCACTTT
cdr3_aa: CASTLDRAGNSPLHF

j_call: TRBJ1-6
v_call: TRBV5-5
d_call: TRBD1
clone_size: -
cdr3_nt: TGTGCCAGCAGCTGGCGACAGGGAGATTCACCCCTCCACTTT
cdr3_aa: CASSWRQGDSPLHF

j_call: TRBJ2-1
v_call: TRBV28
d_call: TRBD1
clone_size: -
cdr3_nt: TGTGCCAGCAGCCCGGGACAGACAATCTACAATGAGCAGTTCTTC
cdr3_aa: CASSPGQTIYNEQFF

j_call: TRBJ2-3
v_call: TRBV6-5
d_call: TRBD2
clone_size: -
cdr3_nt: TGTGCCAGCAGTTATAGCGGGGTGGTAGATACGCAGTATTTT
cdr3_aa: CASSYSGVVDTQYF

j_call: TRBJ2-1
v_call: TRBV7-3
d_call: TRBD2
clone_size: -
cdr3_nt: TGTGCCAGCAGCTTAAGGTCAGCGGGAGGTTCCTACAATGAGGTACTCTTC
cdr3_aa: CASSLRSAGGSYNEVLF

j_call: TRBJ1-3
v_call: TRBV2
d_call: -
clone_size: many
cdr3_nt: TGTGCCAGCAGGGGGGACAACTCTGGAAACACCATATATTTT
cdr3_aa: CASRGDNSGNTIYF

j_call: TRBJ2-7
v_call: TRBV11-2
d_call: -
clone_size: -
cdr3_nt: TGTGCCAGCAGCCCACGGGTAGTCCACGAGCAGTACTTC
cdr3_aa: CASSPRVVHEQYF

j_call: TRBJ2-2
v_call: TRBV5-1
d_call: -
clone_size: -
cdr3_nt: TGCGCCAGCAGCTTGGGACAGAACACCGGGGAGCTGTTTTTT
cdr3_aa: CASSLGQNTGELFF

j_call: TRBJ1-6
v_call: TRBV28
d_call: -
clone_size: -
cdr3_nt: TGTGCCAGCAGTTTGATCGAGGGATCACCCCTCCACTTT
cdr3_aa: CASSLIEGSPLHF

j_call: TRBJ2-1
v_call: TRBV3-1/TRBV3-2
d_call: -
clone_size: -
cdr3_nt: TGTGCCAGCAGCCACCGTAATGAGCAGTTCTTC
cdr3_aa: CASSHRNEQFF

j_call: TRBJ2-1
v_call: TRBV11-3
d_call: TRBD2
clone_size: -
cdr3_nt: TGTGCCAGCAGCTTTGGCGGGAGCCAGCCAGGCAATGAGCAGTTCTTC
cdr3_aa: CASSFGGSQPGNEQFF